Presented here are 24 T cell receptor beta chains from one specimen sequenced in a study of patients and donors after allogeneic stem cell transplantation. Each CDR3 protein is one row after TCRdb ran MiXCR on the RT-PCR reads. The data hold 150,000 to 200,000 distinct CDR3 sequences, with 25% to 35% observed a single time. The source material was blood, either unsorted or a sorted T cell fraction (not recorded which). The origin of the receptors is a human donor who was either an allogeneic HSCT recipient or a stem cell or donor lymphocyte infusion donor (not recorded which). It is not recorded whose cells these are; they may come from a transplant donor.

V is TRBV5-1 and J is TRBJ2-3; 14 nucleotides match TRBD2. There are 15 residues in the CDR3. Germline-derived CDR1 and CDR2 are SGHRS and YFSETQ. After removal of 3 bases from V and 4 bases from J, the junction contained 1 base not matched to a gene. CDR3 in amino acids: CASSWGLAGADTQYF. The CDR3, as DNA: TGCGCCAGCAGCTGGGGACTAGCGGGAGCAGATACGCAGTATTTT.

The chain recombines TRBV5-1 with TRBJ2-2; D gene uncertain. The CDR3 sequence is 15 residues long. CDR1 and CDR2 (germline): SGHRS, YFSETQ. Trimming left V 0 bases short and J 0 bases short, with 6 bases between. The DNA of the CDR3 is TGCGCCAGCAGCTTGGGCCCGCCGAACACCGGGGAGCTGTTTTTT. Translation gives CASSLGPPNTGELFF.

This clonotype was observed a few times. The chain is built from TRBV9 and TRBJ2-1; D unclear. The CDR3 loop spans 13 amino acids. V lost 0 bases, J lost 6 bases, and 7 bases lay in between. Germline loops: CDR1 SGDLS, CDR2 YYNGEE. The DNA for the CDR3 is TGTGCCAGCAGCGTAGACCCTGTCAATGAGCAGTTCTTC. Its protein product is CASSVDPVNEQFF.

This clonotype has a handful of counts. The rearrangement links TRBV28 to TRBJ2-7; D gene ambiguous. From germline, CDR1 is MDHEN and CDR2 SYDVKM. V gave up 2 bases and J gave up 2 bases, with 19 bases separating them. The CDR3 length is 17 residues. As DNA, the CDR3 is TGTGCCAGCAGTTTAGGGCTGGCCGGTACGGCCACCTACGAGCAGTACTTC. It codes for CASSLGLAGTATYEQYF. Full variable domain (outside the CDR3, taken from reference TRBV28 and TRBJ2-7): DVKVTQSSRYLVKRTGEKVFLECVQDMDHENMFWYRQDPGLGLRLIYFSYDVKMKEKGDIPEGYSVSREKKERFSLILESASTNQTSMYLCASSLGLAGTATYEQYFGPGTRLTVT.

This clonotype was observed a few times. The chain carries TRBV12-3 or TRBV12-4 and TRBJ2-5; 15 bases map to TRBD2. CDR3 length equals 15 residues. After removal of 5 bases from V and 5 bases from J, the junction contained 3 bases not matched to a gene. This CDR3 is CASSGTSGRIETQYF. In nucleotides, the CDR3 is TGTGCCAGCAGTGGGACTAGCGGGAGGATTGAGACCCAGTACTTC.

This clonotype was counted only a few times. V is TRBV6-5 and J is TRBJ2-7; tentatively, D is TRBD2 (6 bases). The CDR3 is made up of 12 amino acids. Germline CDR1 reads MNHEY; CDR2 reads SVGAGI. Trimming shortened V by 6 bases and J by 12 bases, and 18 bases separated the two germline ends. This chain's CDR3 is CASRRSGLPWYF. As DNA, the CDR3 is TGTGCCAGCAGAAGATCGGGACTCCCCTGGTACTTC.

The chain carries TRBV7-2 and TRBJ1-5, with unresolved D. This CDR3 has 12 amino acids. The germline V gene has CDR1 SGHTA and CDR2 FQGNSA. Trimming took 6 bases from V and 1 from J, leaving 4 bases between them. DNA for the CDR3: TGTGCCAGCAGTGACAGCAATCAGCCCCAGCATTTT. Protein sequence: CASSDSNQPQHF.

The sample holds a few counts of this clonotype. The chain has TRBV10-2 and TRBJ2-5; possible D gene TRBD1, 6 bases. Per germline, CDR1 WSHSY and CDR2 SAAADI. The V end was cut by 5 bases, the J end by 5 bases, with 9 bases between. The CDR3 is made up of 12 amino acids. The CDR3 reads CASSSTGETQYF. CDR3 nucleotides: TGCGCCAGCAGTTCAACAGGGGAGACCCAGTACTTC.

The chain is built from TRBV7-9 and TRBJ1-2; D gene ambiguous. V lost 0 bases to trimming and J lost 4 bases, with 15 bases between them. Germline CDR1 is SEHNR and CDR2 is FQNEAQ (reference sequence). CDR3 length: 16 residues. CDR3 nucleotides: TGTGCCAGCAGCTTAGCGGCGTTCAGGCTTGTCTATGGCTACACCTTC. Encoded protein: CASSLAAFRLVYGYTF. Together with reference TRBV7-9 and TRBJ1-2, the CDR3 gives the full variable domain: DTGVSQNPRHKITKRGQNVTFRCDPISEHNRLYWYRQTLGQGPEFLTYFQNEAQLEKSRLLSDRFSAERPKGSFSTLEIQRTEQGDSAMYLCASSLAAFRLVYGYTFGSGTRLTVV.

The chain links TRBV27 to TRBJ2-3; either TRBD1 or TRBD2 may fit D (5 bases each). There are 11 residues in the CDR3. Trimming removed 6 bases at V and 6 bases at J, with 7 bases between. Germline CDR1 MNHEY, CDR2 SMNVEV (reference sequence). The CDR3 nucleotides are TGTGCCAGCAGCAGGGAGGATACGCAGTATTTT. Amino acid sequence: CASSREDTQYF.

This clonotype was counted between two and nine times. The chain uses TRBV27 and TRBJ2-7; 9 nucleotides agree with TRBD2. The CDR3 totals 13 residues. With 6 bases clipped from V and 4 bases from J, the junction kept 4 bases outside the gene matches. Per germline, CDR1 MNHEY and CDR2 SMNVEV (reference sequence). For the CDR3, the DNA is TGTGCCAGCAGCGGTAGCGGGAGTTACGAGCAGTACTTC. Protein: CASSGSGSYEQYF.

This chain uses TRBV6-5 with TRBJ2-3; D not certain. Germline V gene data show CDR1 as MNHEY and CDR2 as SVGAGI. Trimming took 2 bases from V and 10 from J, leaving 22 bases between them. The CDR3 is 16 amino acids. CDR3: CASSYTVPSALGAQYF. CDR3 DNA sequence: TGTGCCAGCAGTTACACCGTCCCAAGCGCCCTTGGCGCGCAGTATTTT.

The CDR3 bases are TGTGCCAGCAGCCGCGGGGGGAACACTGAAGCTTTCTTT. Amino acid sequence: CASSRGGNTEAFF. V gene TRBV9 combines with J gene TRBJ1-1; perhaps TRBD1 as D (5 bases). The V gene's germline CDR1 is SGDLS and CDR2 YYNGEE. V was clipped by 4 bases and J by 1 base, with 8 bases between them. This CDR3 has 13 residues.

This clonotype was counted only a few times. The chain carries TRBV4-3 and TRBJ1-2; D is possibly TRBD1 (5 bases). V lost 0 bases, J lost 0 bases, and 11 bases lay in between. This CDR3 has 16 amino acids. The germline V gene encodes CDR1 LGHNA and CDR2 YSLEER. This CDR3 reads CASSQDGDGANYGYTF. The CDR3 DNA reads TGCGCCAGCAGCCAAGATGGGGACGGTGCTAACTATGGCTACACCTTC.

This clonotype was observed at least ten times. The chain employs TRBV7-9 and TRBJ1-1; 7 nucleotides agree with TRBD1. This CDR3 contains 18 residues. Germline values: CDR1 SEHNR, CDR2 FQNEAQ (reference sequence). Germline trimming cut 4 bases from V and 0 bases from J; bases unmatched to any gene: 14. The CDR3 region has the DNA TGTGCCAGCAGCTCTTTGAGTGGGACAGTTTCCATGAACACTGAAGCTTTCTTT. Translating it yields CASSSLSGTVSMNTEAFF.

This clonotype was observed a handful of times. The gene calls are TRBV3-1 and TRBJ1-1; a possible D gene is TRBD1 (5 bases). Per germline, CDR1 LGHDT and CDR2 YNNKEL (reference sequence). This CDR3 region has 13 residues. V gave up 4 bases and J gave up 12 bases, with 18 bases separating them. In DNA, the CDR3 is TGTGCCAGCAGCCCGCAGGGCGCCTTCGGGACTTTCTTT. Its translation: CASSPQGAFGTFF.

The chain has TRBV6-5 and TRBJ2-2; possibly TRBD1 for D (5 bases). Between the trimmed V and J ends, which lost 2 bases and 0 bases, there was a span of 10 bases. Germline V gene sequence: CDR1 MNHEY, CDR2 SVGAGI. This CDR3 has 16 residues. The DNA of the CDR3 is TGTGCCAGCAGTTACGGGGCAGTGTCGAACACCGGGGAGCTGTTTTTT. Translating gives CASSYGAVSNTGELFF.

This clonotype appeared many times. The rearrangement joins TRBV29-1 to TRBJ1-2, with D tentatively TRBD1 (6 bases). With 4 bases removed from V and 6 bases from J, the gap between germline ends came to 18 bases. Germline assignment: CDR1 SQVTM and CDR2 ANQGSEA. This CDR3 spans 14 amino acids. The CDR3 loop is CSVVHQGSPDGYTF. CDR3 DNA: TGCAGCGTTGTCCACCAGGGGAGCCCTGATGGCTACACCTTC.

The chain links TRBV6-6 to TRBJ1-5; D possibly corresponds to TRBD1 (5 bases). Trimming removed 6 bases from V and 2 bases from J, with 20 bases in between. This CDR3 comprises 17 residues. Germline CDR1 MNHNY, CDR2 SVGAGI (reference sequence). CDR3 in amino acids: CASSPEGQGRGNQPQHF. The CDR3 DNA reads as TGTGCCAGCAGCCCCGAAGGTCAGGGACGGGGCAATCAGCCCCAGCATTTT.

The DNA for the CDR3 is TGTGCCTGGAAGACTAACCTCATCACCGGGGAGCTGTTTTTT. It encodes CAWKTNLITGELFF. The V call is TRBV30, the J call TRBJ2-2, with D possibly TRBD2 on 5 matching bases. Germline assignment: CDR1 GTSNPN and CDR2 SVGIG (reference sequence). The CDR3 length is 14 residues. V was clipped by 4 bases and J by 4 bases, with 13 bases between them.

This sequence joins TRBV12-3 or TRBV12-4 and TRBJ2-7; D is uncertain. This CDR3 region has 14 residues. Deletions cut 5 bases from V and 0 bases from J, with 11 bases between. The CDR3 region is CASSPSGFSYEQYF. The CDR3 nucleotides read TGTGCCAGCAGTCCCTCGGGCTTCTCCTACGAGCAGTACTTC.

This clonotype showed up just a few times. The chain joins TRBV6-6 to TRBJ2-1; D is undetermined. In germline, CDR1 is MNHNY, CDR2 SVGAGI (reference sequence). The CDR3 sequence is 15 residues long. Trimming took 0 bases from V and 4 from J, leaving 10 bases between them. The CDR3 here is CASSYSIPEYNEQFF. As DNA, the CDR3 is TGTGCCAGCAGTTACTCTATCCCAGAATACAATGAGCAGTTCTTC.

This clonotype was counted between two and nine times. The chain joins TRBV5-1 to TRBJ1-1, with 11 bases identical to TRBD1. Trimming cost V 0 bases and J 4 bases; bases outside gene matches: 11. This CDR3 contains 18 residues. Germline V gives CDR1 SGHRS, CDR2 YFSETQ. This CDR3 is CASSLVQDRGLSFTEAFF. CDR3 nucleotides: TGCGCCAGCAGCTTGGTCCAGGACAGGGGGCTTAGCTTCACTGAAGCTTTCTTT.

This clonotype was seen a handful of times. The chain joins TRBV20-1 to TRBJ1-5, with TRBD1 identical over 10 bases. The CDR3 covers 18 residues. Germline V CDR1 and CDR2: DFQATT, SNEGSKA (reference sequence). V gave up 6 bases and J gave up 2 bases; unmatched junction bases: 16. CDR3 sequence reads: CSAVDRDRGILGNQPQHF. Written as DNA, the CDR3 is TGCAGTGCCGTTGACCGGGACAGGGGAATTCTGGGCAATCAGCCCCAGCATTTT.